Sequencing of this TCR beta chain was carried out in a study of cytomegalovirus exposure and HLA in healthy donors. Broader study findings: In a later analysis, fewer than 20,000 TCR beta sequences were associated with HLA alleles at 0.05 false discovery rate.

Primers included in the PCR were 60 Vbeta and 13 Jbeta primers. The protocol was immunoSEQ multiplex PCR, while the TCRdb copy is restricted to in-frame clones and leaves out a portion. Found here are some 130,000 clones, 80% to 85% of them singletons; the top ten hold approximately 0.93%. A word on this clone: The antigen remains undetermined.

V was shortened by 4 bases and J by 0 bases, with 14 bases between the two germline ends. The CDR3 runs 16 residues. Per the germline V gene, CDR1 is SGDLS and CDR2 is YYNGEE. The rearrangement uses TRBV9 and TRBJ2-1, with D possibly being TRBD2 (6 bases). The sequenced sample consisted of PBMCs. The clonotype was recovered from a human donor in good health. As DNA, the CDR3 is TGTGCCAGCAGCTCAGGAACGGGAGCCTCCTACAATGAGCAGTTCTTC. Protein: CASSSGTGASYNEQFF.